The 10 T cell receptor beta chains below all came from one sample that was sequenced in a study of type 1 regulatory T cells. Their antigens remain unidentified. TCRdb re-derived calls from the reads in MiXCR, one entry per CDR3 protein. In the table there are under 30,000 distinct CDR3 sequences, 40% to 55% of which are singletons. Sequencing was performed on cultured T cells, either the whole culture or a sorted T cell fraction (not recorded which). These receptors were obtained from a human donor in good health.

This clonotype was seen only a few times. The CDR3 does not close with the conserved phenylalanine or tryptophan, likely indicating a read error. The chain has TRBV12-3 or TRBV12-4 and TRBJ1-1; no clear D. V was shortened by 5 bases and J by 6 bases, with 10 bases between the two germline ends. The CDR3 is 12 residues long. CDR3 nucleotide sequence: TGTGCCAGCAGTCCTCCGCTTGCTGAAGCTTTCCTT. It encodes CASSPPLAEAFL.

By share, this clonotype counts as medium-sized (0.01 to 0.1%). The chain carries TRBV4-1 and TRBJ1-1, with unresolved D. The CDR3 loop spans 18 amino acids. V was cut by 4 bases and J by 0 bases, with 21 bases left in between. Germline-derived CDR1 and CDR2 are MGHRA and YSYEKL. The DNA of the CDR3 is TGCGCCAGCAGCCCACCGCGGACCGCGAACATCATGAACACTGAAGCTTTCTTT. This sequence encodes CASSPPRTANIMNTEAFF.

The V call is TRBV12-3 or TRBV12-4, the J call TRBJ2-5, with TRBD1 identical over 9 bases. V was pared by 6 bases and J by 5 bases, with 7 bases of the junction left unmatched. This CDR3 is built from 14 residues. The CDR3 DNA is TGTGCCAGCAGCAGTAACAGGGGGCAGGAGACCCAGTACTTC. Protein sequence: CASSSNRGQETQYF.

The chain combines TRBV19 with TRBJ2-7; TRBD1 matches at 7 bases. There are 14 residues in the CDR3. Germline V gives CDR1 LNHDA, CDR2 SQIVND (reference sequence). V was clipped by 5 bases and J by 2 bases; unmatched bases: 6. Here the CDR3 reads CASSSRDSPYEQYF. In DNA, the CDR3 is TGTGCCAGTAGTTCCCGGGACAGTCCCTACGAGCAGTACTTC.

The chain links TRBV20-1 to TRBJ2-5; 14 nucleotides align to TRBD2. Germline assignment: CDR1 DFQATT and CDR2 SNEGSKA (reference sequence). Trimming took 8 bases from V and 6 from J; bases not matched to a gene: 8. The length of the CDR3 is 14 residues. This chain's CDR3 is CSRLAGGQGKTQYF. The DNA of the CDR3 is TGCAGTAGACTAGCGGGGGGGCAAGGGAAGACCCAGTACTTC.

The rearrangement joins TRBV7-2 to TRBJ1-6, with TRBD1 as a possible D gene (5 bases). The CDR3 runs 13 residues. The V end lost 6 bases, the J end lost 4 bases, and 7 bases lay between the germline ends. From germline, CDR1 is SGHTA and CDR2 FQGNSA. CDR3 bases: TGTGCCAGCAGTCAGGGTTATAATTCACCCCTCCACTTT. Translating it yields CASSQGYNSPLHF.

V and J are TRBV5-8 and TRBJ2-5; 7 nucleotides match TRBD1. The V and J ends lost 3 bases and 5 bases, in that order; junction bases with no gene match: 10. CDR3 length: 15 amino acids. Germline assignment: CDR1 SGHTS and CDR2 YDEGEE. This CDR3 is CASSSPTGFGETQYF. As DNA, the CDR3 is TGTGCCAGCAGCTCCCCGACAGGGTTTGGGGAGACCCAGTACTTC.

This sequence joins TRBV7-9 and TRBJ2-6, with 8 bases that match TRBD2. CDR3 length equals 16 residues. Trimming took 7 bases from V and 4 from J; bases not matched to a gene: 9. Per the germline V gene, CDR1 is SEHNR and CDR2 is FQNEAQ (reference sequence). As DNA, the CDR3 is TGTGCCAGCACTTCGGCGGGGGGCGGAGGGGCCAACGTCCTGACTTTC. Protein sequence: CASTSAGGGGANVLTF.

This rearrangement joins TRBV7-2 to TRBJ1-1; a weak D match, TRBD1 (5 bases). The V end lost 2 bases, the J end lost 1 base, and 11 bases lay between the germline ends. This CDR3 has 15 amino acids. Germline V CDR1 and CDR2: SGHTA, FQGNSA. The CDR3 coding sequence is TGTGCCAGCAGCTTAAGGGTTGGGGGGAACACTGAAGCTTTCTTT. It codes for CASSLRVGGNTEAFF.

V is TRBV5-4 and J is TRBJ1-2; no clear D. V was clipped by 4 bases and J by 8 bases, with 15 bases between them. Germline V gene sequence: CDR1 SGHNT, CDR2 YYREEE (reference sequence). The CDR3 consists of 13 residues. Here the CDR3 reads CASSPDGLEGYTF. As DNA, the CDR3 is TGTGCCAGCAGCCCCGACGGACTCGAGGGCTACACCTTC.